The rows below give T cell receptor beta chains drawn from one sample of a study of graft-versus-host responses after intestinal transplantation. TCRdb's copy holds only in-frame clones and misses some; the assay was immunoSEQ multiplex PCR. In the table there are around 45,000 clones, over 85% of which are singletons. The sample was PBMCs, taken about 350 days after intestinal transplant. The origin of the receptors is a human patient who received an intestinal transplant, so some T cells may come from the graft donor. Both conserved end residues are part of each CDR3. The D gene is left open where the match is weak. Only some rows state a clone size, as once, few, many or a class for expanded clones.

d_gene	abundance	v_gene	len	j_gene	CDR3nt	CDR3aa
.	.	TRBV4-1	15	TRBJ1-5	TGCGCCAGCAGCCAAGACGACGGGAAGAATCAGCCCCAGCATTTT	CASSQDDGKNQPQHF
TRBD1	.	TRBV28	15	TRBJ2-7	TGTGCCAGCAGTTTTGGGGACAGGGGCTCTTACGAGCAGTACTTC	CASSFGDRGSYEQYF
.	.	TRBV2	11	TRBJ1-2	TGTGCCAGCAGTCCGGACTATGGCTACACCTTC	CASSPDYGYTF
.	.	TRBV28	11	TRBJ2-7	TGTGCCAGCAGCTCAGCGTACGAGCAGTACTTC	CASSSAYEQYF
TRBD2	.	TRBV13	16	TRBJ2-7	TGTGCCAGCGGCCCCGGGACTAGCGGGAATATTTACGAGCAGTACTTC	CASGPGTSGNIYEQYF
TRBD1	.	TRBV9	17	TRBJ1-3	TGTGCCAGCAGCCCCCAACCGGGACAGGGCTCTGGAAACACCATATATTTT	CASSPQPGQGSGNTIYF
TRBD2	.	TRBV27	15	TRBJ2-7	TGTGCCAGCAGTTTTAGCGGGCGACCGACCTACGAGCAGTACTTC	CASSFSGRPTYEQYF
.	.	TRBV5-1	13	TRBJ2-7	TGCGCCAGCAGCTTGGCCGAGGGTCGCGAGCAGTACTTC	CASSLAEGREQYF
TRBD1	.	TRBV29-1	17	TRBJ2-7	TGCAGCGTTGTTGGTGGGACAGCAGGAAGGAACCCCTACGAGCAGTACTTC	CSVVGGTAGRNPYEQYF
.	.	TRBV5-1	16	TRBJ2-3	TGCGCCAGCAGCTTGAGATCAAGCTACCGCACAGATACGCAGTATTTT	CASSLRSSYRTDTQYF
.	.	TRBV6-1	13	TRBJ2-7	TGTGCCAGCGGGCGGGACATTACCTACGAGCAGTACTTC	CASGRDITYEQYF
TRBD2	.	TRBV10-2	13	TRBJ2-5	TGCGCCAGCAGGGGGGTAGCGGGAGTGGGCCAGTACTTC	CASRGVAGVGQYF
.	.	TRBV29-1	14	TRBJ2-6	TGCAGCGTGGGATCTGGCTCTGGGGCCAACGTCCTGACTTTC	CSVGSGSGANVLTF
TRBD1	.	TRBV5-5	15	TRBJ1-5	TGTGCCAGCAGCTGGGGACAGGGGGGCAATCAGCCCCAGCATTTT	CASSWGQGGNQPQHF
.	.	TRBV19	13	TRBJ2-2	TGTGCCAGTAGTATCCTCAACACCGGGGAGCTGTTTTTT	CASSILNTGELFF
TRBD2	.	TRBV6-6	15	TRBJ2-1	TGTGCCAGCAGTCCTAATAGCGGGGTATACAATGAGCAGTTCTTC	CASSPNSGVYNEQFF
.	once	TRBV6-1	15	TRBJ2-7	TGTGCCAGCAGTCACCTCCGGGACATACTCTACGAGCAGTACTTC	CASSHLRDILYEQYF
.	.	TRBV29-1	13	TRBJ1-1	TGCAGCGTTCGGGGGGCTCTGAACACTGAAGCTTTCTTT	CSVRGALNTEAFF
.	.	TRBV7-6	16	TRBJ1-6	TGTGCCAGCAGCTCCGGGCGGGCGGAGAATAATTCACCCCTCCACTTT	CASSSGRAENNSPLHF
.	.	TRBV5-1	11	TRBJ2-2	TGCGCCAGCAGCGGCACCGGGGAGCTGTTTTTT	CASSGTGELFF
.	once	TRBV6-5	13	TRBJ1-6	TGTGCCAGCTCCCGTGAGGGTGAGTCACCCCTCCACTTT	CASSREGESPLHF
.	once	TRBV5-1	16	TRBJ2-3	TGCGCCAGCACCGTGATCCCGGGGCCTAGCACAGATACGCAGTATTTT	CASTVIPGPSTDTQYF
.	.	TRBV9	13	TRBJ2-5	TGTGCCAGCAGCCGTAGGTGGGGGGAGACCCAGTACTTC	CASSRRWGETQYF
.	.	TRBV6-1	11	TRBJ1-2	TGTGCCAGCAGTACAAATGATGGCTACACCTTC	CASSTNDGYTF
TRBD1	.	TRBV5-1	15	TRBJ2-5	TGCGCCAGCAGCTTAATCCGGGACAGGGAAGGGACCCAGTACTTC	CASSLIRDREGTQYF
.	.	TRBV9	14	TRBJ1-6	TGTGCCAGCAGCCCCACGGGGGGTTATTCACCCCTCCACTTT	CASSPTGGYSPLHF
TRBD2	.	TRBV5-1	15	TRBJ2-2	TGCGCCAGCAGCTTTGCGGGGGCGAACACCGGGGAGCTGTTTTTT	CASSFAGANTGELFF
.	.	TRBV19	13	TRBJ1-1	TGTGCCAGTAGCAGGGGAGGGGACACTGAAGCTTTCTTT	CASSRGGDTEAFF
.	.	TRBV7-6	15	TRBJ2-1	TGTGCCAGCAGCTTAGCGCAGGGGCTCAGAAATGAGCAGTTCTTC	CASSLAQGLRNEQFF
.	.	TRBV13	15	TRBJ2-5	TGTGCCAGCAGCCCCCGGTGGGCTTTGGAAGAGACCCAGTACTTC	CASSPRWALEETQYF
.	.	TRBV2	15	TRBJ1-6	TGTGCCAGCAGTGTTTTTTCAGGGGAAAATTCACCCCTCCACTTT	CASSVFSGENSPLHF
.	.	TRBV28	15	TRBJ1-5	TGTGCCAGCCATAAACCGTTGGGGGGTAGTCAGCCCCAGCATTTT	CASHKPLGGSQPQHF
.	.	TRBV5-4	13	TRBJ2-7	TGTGCCAGCAGCAGAACACAGGGACTCGAGCAGTACTTC	CASSRTQGLEQYF
.	.	TRBV7-3	15	TRBJ2-7	TGTGCCAGCAGCTTAAGCCAGGGAGCTGTCGACGAGCAGTACTTC	CASSLSQGAVDEQYF
.	.	TRBV18	15	TRBJ1-3	TGTGCCAGCTCACTCTCCCCGATCTCTGGAAACACCATATATTTT	CASSLSPISGNTIYF
TRBD1	.	TRBV5-1	15	TRBJ1-2	TGCGCCACCCAATCCGGGACAGAAGCTAACTATGGCTACACCTTC	CATQSGTEANYGYTF
.	.	TRBV19	13	TRBJ1-6	TGTGCCAGTACAAGGAGCCAAAATTCACCCCTCCACTTT	CASTRSQNSPLHF
.	.	TRBV11-2	15	TRBJ1-2	TGTGCCAGCAGCTTAGAGTCAGAGGGGAACTATGGCTACACCTTC	CASSLESEGNYGYTF
TRBD1	.	TRBV6-1	15	TRBJ1-6	TGTGCCAGCAGTGAATCGGGACAGGGAAATTCACCCCTCCACTTT	CASSESGQGNSPLHF
TRBD2	.	TRBV4-1	19	TRBJ2-3	TGCGCCAGCAGCCATCTGACTAGCGGGAGGGTCGGGAGCACAGATACGCAGTATTTT	CASSHLTSGRVGSTDTQYF
TRBD1	.	TRBV5-1	15	TRBJ2-7	TGCGCCAGCAGCGTGCAGGGGGCTGCGGTTAACGAGCAGTACTTC	CASSVQGAAVNEQYF
.	.	TRBV10-1	13	TRBJ2-3	TGCGCCAGCAGCAACAGGAACTCAGATACGCAGTATTTT	CASSNRNSDTQYF
TRBD1	.	TRBV11-2	14	TRBJ1-1	TGTGCCAGCAGGCACAGGGGGCTTGACACTGAAGCTTTCTTT	CASRHRGLDTEAFF
TRBD2	.	TRBV5-1	14	TRBJ2-5	TGCGCCAGCAGCTTTGGACTAGCGGGAGAGACCCAGTACTTC	CASSFGLAGETQYF
TRBD2	.	TRBV6-5	14	TRBJ2-5	TGTGCCAGCAGTGGACTAGCGGGAGGAGAGACCCAGTACTTC	CASSGLAGGETQYF
TRBD1	.	TRBV5-1	20	TRBJ1-2	TGCGCCAGCAGCTCGTCGAGGACAGGGGCCTTCCCGGGGCGCTATAATGGCTACACCTTC	CASSSSRTGAFPGRYNGYTF
TRBD1	.	TRBV2	13	TRBJ2-7	TGTGCCAGCAGTGTTAGGGGGCGGTACGAGCAGTACTTC	CASSVRGRYEQYF
.	.	TRBV7-2	16	TRBJ2-3	TGTGCCAGCAGCTTATGGCCAACGGGGAGCACAGATACGCAGTATTTT	CASSLWPTGSTDTQYF
.	.	TRBV7-9	17	TRBJ1-1	TGTGCCAGCAGCTTAGGGGTCAGGGGAGGGAGGCACACTGAAGCTTTCTTT	CASSLGVRGGRHTEAFF
TRBD1	.	TRBV9	15	TRBJ1-1	TGTGCCAGCAGCGTCAAGGACAGGGGGCGGACTGAAGCTTTCTTT	CASSVKDRGRTEAFF
.	.	TRBV11-1	15	TRBJ2-3	TGTGCCAGCAGCTCACGGACAGAACATAGGGATACGCAGTATTTT	CASSSRTEHRDTQYF
TRBD2	.	TRBV9	15	TRBJ2-2	TGTGCCAGCAGCGTAGCGGGACTAGCGCCCGGGGAGCTGTTTTTT	CASSVAGLAPGELFF
TRBD2	.	TRBV6-1	16	TRBJ2-7	TGTGCCAGCAGTGAAGCCTCACTAGCGGGGCACTACGAGCAGTACTTC	CASSEASLAGHYEQYF
.	.	TRBV19	13	TRBJ1-3	TGTGCCAGCCTTAACCGCTCTGGAAACACCATATATTTT	CASLNRSGNTIYF
.	.	TRBV5-1	8	TRBJ2-7	TGCGCCAACCTCGGGCAGTACTTC	CANLGQYF